The 5 T cell receptor beta chains presented below share a single source sample, sequenced in a study of regulatory T cells in long-lasting Graves disease. Time point defined: persistent/refractory GD, antithyroid drugs over 5 years with positive TRAb. Extracted RNA from PBMCs served as the source of the TCR library. With iRepertoire HTBI primers and Arm-PCR of CDR3 regions, TCR beta libraries were built. TCRdb passed the multiplex PCR reads through MiXCR, listing each CDR3 protein once. In the table there are around 500,000 distinct CDR3 sequences, under 25% of which are singletons. This specimen consisted of peripheral blood mononuclear cells (PBMCs), obtained when the disease was refractory, from a patient treated with antithyroid drugs. These receptors were obtained from a female donor with Graves disease.

A few counts support this clonotype. Here the CDR3 reads CASSPGTSVTGELFF. The CDR3 DNA sequence: TGCGCCAGCAGCCCAGGGACTAGTGTCACCGGGGAGCTGTTTTTT. This sequence joins TRBV5-1 and TRBJ2-2, with TRBD2 identical over 8 bases. CDR3 length: 15 amino acids. J gave up 4 bases and V 4 bases, and 6 bases lay outside the gene matches. CDR1 is SGHRS, CDR2 YFSETQ, per germline.

This clonotype was recorded many times. The V call is TRBV28, the J call TRBJ2-7; 13 bases fit TRBD2. Germline V gene lookup returns CDR1 MDHEN and CDR2 SYDVKM. Trimming at V came to 7 bases and at J to 0 bases, leaving 9 bases not matched to a gene. The CDR3 is 17 residues long. CDR3 residues: CASTPGLAGIPSYEQYF. CDR3 coding DNA: TGTGCCAGCACTCCGGGACTAGCGGGGATACCCTCCTACGAGCAGTACTTC.

Notes on this clonotype: Being one base from a much bigger clone, this may be a read error. The chain has TRBV19 and TRBJ1-1, with 7 bases fitting TRBD1. Trimming at V came to 7 bases and at J to 6 bases, leaving 8 bases not matched to a gene. Germline CDR1 is LNHDA and CDR2 is SQIVND (reference sequence). This CDR3 has 13 residues. The CDR3 bases are TGTGCCAGTACCGTACCCGGGACAGCTGAAGCTTTCTTT. Translated, it gives CASTVPGTAEAFF.

The chain is built from TRBV20-1 and TRBJ2-7, with D tentatively TRBD2 (6 bases). V was shortened by 3 bases and J by 9 bases, with 15 bases between the two germline ends. The CDR3 runs 12 residues. CDR1 is DFQATT and CDR2 is SNEGSKA in the germline V gene (reference sequence). The CDR3 DNA follows: TGCAGTGCTAGCCCTCAGTGGGGGGTGCAGTACTTC. As protein: CSASPQWGVQYF.

This clonotype showed up many times. This chain uses TRBV5-1 with TRBJ1-5; the D is unclear. Germline V lookup: CDR1 SGHRS, CDR2 YFSETQ. There are 15 residues in the CDR3. Trimming stripped 2 bases from V and 0 bases from J, with 9 bases between. CDR3 in DNA: TGCGCCAGCAGCTTAGGGTCAGATAGCAATCAGCCCCAGCATTTT. It encodes CASSLGSDSNQPQHF. Full variable domain (remainder filled in from reference TRBV5-1 and TRBJ1-5): KAGVTQTPRYLIKTRGQQVTLSCSPISGHRSVSWYQQTPGQGLQFLFEYFSETQRNKGNFPGRFSGRQFSNSRSEMNVSTLELGDSALYLCASSLGSDSNQPQHFGDGTRLSIL.